The source of this T cell receptor beta chain is a study of cytomegalovirus exposure and HLA in healthy donors. Points from the study as a whole: According to a subsequent analysis, TCR clusters identified in the first cohort showed a tendency to co-occur across the 100 to 150 validation repertoires.

Clones were sequenced by immunoSEQ multiplex PCR, and TCRdb holds only the in-frame ones, with some missing. The sample records fewer than 250,000 clones, roughly 83% being singletons. V dropped 3 bases and J dropped 2 bases, with 9 bases sitting between them. The length of the CDR3 is 14 residues. Looked up from germline, CDR1 is MDHEN and CDR2 is SYDVKM. As for this clone: The antigen is undetermined.

This rearrangement joins TRBV28 to TRBJ2-3; possible D gene TRBD1, 5 bases. Input material: PBMCs. This clonotype was obtained from a woman aged 25 to 39 in good health and CMV-seropositive. For the CDR3, the DNA is TGTGCCAGCAGTTTCCCAGGGTTCACAGATACGCAGTATTTT. Its translation: CASSFPGFTDTQYF.